The following is a T cell receptor beta chain sequence with its context. It was the library that attached unique molecular identifiers to individual cDNA molecules. Via MiXCR, TCRdb re-called the RACE reads, giving one row per CDR3 protein. The profile shows some 190,000 distinct CDR3 sequences, around 24% of them singletons. Germline lookup yields CDR1 SGHTA and CDR2 FQGNSA. With 5 bases removed from V and 3 bases from J, the gap between germline ends came to 11 bases. This CDR3 region has 13 residues. These data come from a study of human T cells and chemical hapten exposure. Study at large: Diphenylcyclopropenone was applied weekly to patients' scalps across the approximately 25-week study. Patch tests of 0.01% DPC on the upper back were read at 6 days.

Time point reported: patch test 1, 2 weeks after DPC sensitization. Treatment denoted: therapeutic diphenylcyclopropenone sensitization with weekly scalp DPC. Sample donors consisted of patients with alopecia, aged 18 to 70 years, who were suitable for DPC. This rearrangement joins TRBV7-2 to TRBJ2-7; the D gene is possibly TRBD1 (5 bases). This TCR came from a woman aged 45-65 years with alopecia areata. Some clones in this sample may be carry-over from other donors' samples. The specimen comprised whole blood, sampled in connection with sensitization to the hapten diphenylcyclopropenone (DPC). The CDR3 coding sequence is TGTGCCAGCAGCCGGACAAATTACTACGAGCAGTACTTC. Translation: CASSRTNYYEQYF.